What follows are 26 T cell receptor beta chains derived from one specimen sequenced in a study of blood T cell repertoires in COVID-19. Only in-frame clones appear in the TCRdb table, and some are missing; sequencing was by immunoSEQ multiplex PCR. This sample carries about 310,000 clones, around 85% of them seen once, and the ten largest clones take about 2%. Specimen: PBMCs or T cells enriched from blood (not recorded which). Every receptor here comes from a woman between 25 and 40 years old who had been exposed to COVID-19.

The CDR3 region has the DNA TGCGCCAGCAGCCAAGATTCACACAATCAGCCCCAGCATTTT. It translates to CASSQDSHNQPQHF. The rearrangement uses TRBV4-1 and TRBJ1-5; D uncertain. V lost 0 bases and J lost 3, with 6 bases in between. Looked up from germline, CDR1 is MGHRA and CDR2 is YSYEKL. This CDR3 has 14 residues.

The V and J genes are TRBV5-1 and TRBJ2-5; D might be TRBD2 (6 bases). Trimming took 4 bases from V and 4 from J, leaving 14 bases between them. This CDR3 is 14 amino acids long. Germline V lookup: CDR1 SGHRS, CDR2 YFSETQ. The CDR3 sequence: CASSPEGLLETQYF. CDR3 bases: TGCGCCAGCAGCCCGGAGGGCTTGCTAGAGACCCAGTACTTC.

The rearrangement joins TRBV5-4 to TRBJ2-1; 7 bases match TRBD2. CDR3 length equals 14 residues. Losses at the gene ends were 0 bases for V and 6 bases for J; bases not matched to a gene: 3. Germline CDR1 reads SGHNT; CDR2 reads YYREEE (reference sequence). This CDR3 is CASSLAWGGNEQFF. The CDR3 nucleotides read TGTGCCAGCAGCTTGGCGTGGGGGGGCAATGAGCAGTTCTTC.

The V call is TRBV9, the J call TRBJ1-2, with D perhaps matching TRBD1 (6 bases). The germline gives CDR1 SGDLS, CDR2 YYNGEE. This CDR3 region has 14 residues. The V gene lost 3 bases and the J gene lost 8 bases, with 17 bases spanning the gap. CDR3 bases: TGTGCCAGCAGCGCGCCGACCCCAGGGGACGGCTACACCTTC. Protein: CASSAPTPGDGYTF.

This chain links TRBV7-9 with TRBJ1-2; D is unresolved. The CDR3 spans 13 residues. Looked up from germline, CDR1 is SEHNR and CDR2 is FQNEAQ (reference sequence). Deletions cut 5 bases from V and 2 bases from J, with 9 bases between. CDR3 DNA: TGTGCCAGCAGCGCCACATACAACTATGGCTACACCTTC. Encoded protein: CASSATYNYGYTF.

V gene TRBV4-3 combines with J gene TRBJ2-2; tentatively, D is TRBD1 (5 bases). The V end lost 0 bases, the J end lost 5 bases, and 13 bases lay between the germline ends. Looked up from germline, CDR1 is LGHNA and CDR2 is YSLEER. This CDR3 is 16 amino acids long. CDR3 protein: CASSQDAIGETGELFF. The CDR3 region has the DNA TGCGCCAGCAGCCAAGACGCGATAGGGGAAACCGGGGAGCTGTTTTTT.

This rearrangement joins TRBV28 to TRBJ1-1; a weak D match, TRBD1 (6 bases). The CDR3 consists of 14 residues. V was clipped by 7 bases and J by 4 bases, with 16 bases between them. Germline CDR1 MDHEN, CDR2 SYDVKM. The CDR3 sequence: CASTGRGGRTEAFF. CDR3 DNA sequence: TGTGCCAGCACCGGTCGGGGGGGCCGCACTGAAGCTTTCTTT.

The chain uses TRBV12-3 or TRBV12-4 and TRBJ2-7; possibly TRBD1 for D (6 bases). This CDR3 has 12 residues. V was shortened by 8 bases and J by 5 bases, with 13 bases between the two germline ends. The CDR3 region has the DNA TGTGCCAGCTCCAACAGGGCCGACGAGCAGTACTTC. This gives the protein CASSNRADEQYF.

Here the CDR3 DNA reads TGTGCCACGACGGCCACAGGCATCAATGAGCAGTTCTTC. It translates to CATTATGINEQFF. The chain is built from TRBV19 and TRBJ2-1; D possibly corresponds to TRBD1 (5 bases). Between the trimmed V and J ends, which lost 10 bases and 6 bases, there was a span of 16 bases. From germline, CDR1 is LNHDA and CDR2 SQIVND (reference sequence). This CDR3 is built from 13 residues.

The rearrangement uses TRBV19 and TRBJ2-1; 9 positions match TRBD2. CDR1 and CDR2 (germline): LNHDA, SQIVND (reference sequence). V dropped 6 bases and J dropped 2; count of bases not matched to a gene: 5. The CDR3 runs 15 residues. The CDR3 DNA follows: TGTGCCAGTAGACCAGCGGGAGGCCCCTACAATGAGCAGTTCTTC. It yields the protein CASRPAGGPYNEQFF. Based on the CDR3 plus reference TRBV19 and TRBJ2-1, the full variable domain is DGGITQSPKYLFRKEGQNVTLSCEQNLNHDAMYWYRQDPGQGLRLIYYSQIVNDFQKGDIAEGYSVSREKKESFPLTVTSAQKNPTAFYLCASRPAGGPYNEQFFGPGTRLTVL.

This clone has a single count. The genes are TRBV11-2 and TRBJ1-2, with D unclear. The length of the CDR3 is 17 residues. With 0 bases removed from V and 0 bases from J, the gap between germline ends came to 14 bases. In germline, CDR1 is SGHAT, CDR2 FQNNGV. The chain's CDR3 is CASSLDRGQLANYGYTF. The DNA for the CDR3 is TGTGCCAGCAGCTTAGATCGAGGGCAGTTAGCTAACTATGGCTACACCTTC. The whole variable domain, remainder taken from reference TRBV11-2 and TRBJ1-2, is EAGVAQSPRYKIIEKRQSVAFWCNPISGHATLYWYQQILGQGPKLLIQFQNNGVVDDSQLPKDRFSAERLKGVDSTLKIQPAKLEDSAVYLCASSLDRGQLANYGYTFGSGTRLTVV.

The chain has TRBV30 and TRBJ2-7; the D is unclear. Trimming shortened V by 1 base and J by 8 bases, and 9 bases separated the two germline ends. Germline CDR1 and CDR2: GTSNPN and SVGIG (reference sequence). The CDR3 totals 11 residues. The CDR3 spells CAWSAEAKQYF. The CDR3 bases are TGTGCCTGGAGTGCAGAGGCCAAGCAGTACTTC.

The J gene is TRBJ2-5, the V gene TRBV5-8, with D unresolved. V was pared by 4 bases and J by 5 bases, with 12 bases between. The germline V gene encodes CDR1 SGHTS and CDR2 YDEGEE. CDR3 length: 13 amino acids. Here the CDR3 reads CASSPNSPETQYF. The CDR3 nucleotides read TGTGCCAGCAGCCCCAACTCACCGGAGACCCAGTACTTC.

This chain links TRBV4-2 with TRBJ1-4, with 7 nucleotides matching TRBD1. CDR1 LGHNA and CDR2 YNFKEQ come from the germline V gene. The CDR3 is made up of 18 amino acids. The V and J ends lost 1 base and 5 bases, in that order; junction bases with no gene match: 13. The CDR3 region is CASSQAEGRQGGNEKLFF. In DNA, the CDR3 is TGTGCCAGCAGCCAAGCCGAGGGGAGACAGGGTGGAAATGAAAAACTGTTTTTT.

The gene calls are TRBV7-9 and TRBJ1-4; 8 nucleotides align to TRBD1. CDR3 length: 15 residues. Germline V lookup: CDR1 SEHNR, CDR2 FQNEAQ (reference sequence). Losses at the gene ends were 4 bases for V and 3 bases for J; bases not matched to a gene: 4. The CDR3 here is CASSSTGGSNEKLFF. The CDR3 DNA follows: TGTGCCAGCAGCTCTACAGGGGGGTCTAATGAAAAACTGTTTTTT.

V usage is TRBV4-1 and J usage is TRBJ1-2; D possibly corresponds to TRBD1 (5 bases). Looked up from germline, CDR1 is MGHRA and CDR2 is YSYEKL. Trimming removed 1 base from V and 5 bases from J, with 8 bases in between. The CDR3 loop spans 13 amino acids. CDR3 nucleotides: TGCGCCAGCAGCCAAGTAGGGGTTTATGGCTACACCTTC. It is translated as CASSQVGVYGYTF.

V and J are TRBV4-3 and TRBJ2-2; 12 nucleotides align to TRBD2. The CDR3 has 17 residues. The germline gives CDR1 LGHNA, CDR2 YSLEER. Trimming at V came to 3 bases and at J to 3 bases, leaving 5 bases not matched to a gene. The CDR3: CASSHPSGGADTGELFF. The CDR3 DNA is TGCGCCAGCAGCCATCCTAGCGGGGGGGCCGACACCGGGGAGCTGTTTTTT.

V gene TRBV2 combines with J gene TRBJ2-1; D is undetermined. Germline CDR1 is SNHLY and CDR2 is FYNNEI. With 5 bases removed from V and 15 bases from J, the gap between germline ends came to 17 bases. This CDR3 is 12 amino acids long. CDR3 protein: CASSYDVANRFF. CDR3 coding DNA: TGTGCCAGCAGTTACGATGTGGCCAACCGGTTCTTC.

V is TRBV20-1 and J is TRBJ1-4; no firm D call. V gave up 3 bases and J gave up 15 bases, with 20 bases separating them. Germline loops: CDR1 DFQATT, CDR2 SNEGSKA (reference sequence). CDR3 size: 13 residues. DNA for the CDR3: TGCAGTGCTAGTCGGGCCAGAGGCCCCGGGGTGTTTTTT. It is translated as CSASRARGPGVFF.

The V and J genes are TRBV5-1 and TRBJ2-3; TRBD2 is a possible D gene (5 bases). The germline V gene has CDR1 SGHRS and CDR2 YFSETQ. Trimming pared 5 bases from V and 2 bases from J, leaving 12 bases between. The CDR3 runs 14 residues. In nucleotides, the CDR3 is TGCGCCAGCAGGGTAGCGAGAACCACAGATACGCAGTATTTT. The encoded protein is CASRVARTTDTQYF.

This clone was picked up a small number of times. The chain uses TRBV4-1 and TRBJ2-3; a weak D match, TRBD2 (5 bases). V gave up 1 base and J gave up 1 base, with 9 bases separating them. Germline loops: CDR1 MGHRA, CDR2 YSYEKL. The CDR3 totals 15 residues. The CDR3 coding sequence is TGCGCCAGCAGCCAAGTTAATAGCGGCACAGATACGCAGTATTTT. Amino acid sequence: CASSQVNSGTDTQYF.

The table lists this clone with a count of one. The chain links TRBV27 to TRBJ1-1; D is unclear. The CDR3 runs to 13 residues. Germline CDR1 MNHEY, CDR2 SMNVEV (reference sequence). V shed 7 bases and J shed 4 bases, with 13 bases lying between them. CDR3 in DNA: TGTGCCAGCATAGACACCGTTGGCACTGAAGCTTTCTTT. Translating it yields CASIDTVGTEAFF.

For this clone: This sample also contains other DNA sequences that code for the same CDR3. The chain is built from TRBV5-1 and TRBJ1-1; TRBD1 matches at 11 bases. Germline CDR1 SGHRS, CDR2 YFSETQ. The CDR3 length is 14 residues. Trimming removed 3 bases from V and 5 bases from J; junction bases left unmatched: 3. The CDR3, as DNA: TGCGCCAGCAGCTCCGGGACAGGGGGGACTGAAGCTTTCTTT. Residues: CASSSGTGGTEAFF.

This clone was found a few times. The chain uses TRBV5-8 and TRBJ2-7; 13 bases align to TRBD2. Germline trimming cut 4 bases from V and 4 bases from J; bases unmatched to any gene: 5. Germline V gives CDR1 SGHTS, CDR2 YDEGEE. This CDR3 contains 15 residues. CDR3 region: CASSTGLAGVYEQYF. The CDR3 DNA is TGTGCCAGCAGCACTGGACTAGCGGGAGTGTACGAGCAGTACTTC.

The CDR3 is CSVGQMETQYF. CDR3 nucleotides: TGCAGCGTGGGCCAGATGGAGACCCAGTACTTC. The chain links TRBV29-1 to TRBJ2-5; D is undetermined. The germline gives CDR1 SQVTM, CDR2 ANQGSEA. V lost 6 bases and J lost 5, with 10 bases in between. This CDR3 comprises 11 residues.

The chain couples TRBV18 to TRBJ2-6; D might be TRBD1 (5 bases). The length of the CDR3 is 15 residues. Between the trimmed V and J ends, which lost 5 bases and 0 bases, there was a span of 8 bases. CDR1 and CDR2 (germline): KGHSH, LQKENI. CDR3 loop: CASSSQGSGANVLTF. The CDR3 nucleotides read TGTGCCAGCTCATCCCAGGGCTCTGGGGCCAACGTCCTGACTTTC.